Sequencing of this T cell receptor beta chain was carried out in a study of breast tumors, draining lymph nodes, adjacent tissues. Overall study findings and caveats: Tumor and nontumor repertoires were significantly more similar in luminal-like than in basal-like breast cancer.

Samples came from axillary lymph nodes draining the breast cancer. V was trimmed by 6 bases and J by 6 bases, leaving 12 bases between them. The germline gives CDR1 MNHEY, CDR2 SMNVEV (reference sequence). The CDR3 spans 12 residues. A single record per CDR3 protein comes from TCRdb applying MiXCR to the multiplex PCR reads. Of under 150,000 distinct CDR3 sequences in the sample, about 20% were seen once. This clonotype was recorded at least ten times. As yet, its antigen is unknown. Sample: axillary lymph node tissue. The receptor was derived from a female donor with breast cancer. Some clones in this sample may be carry-over from other donors' samples. This chain joins TRBV27 and TRBJ2-7; D is ambiguous. The DNA for the CDR3 is TGTGCCAGCAGCCCTCCGGGTTTCGAGCAGTACTTC. Protein sequence: CASSPPGFEQYF.